Listed here is a single T cell receptor (beta chain). Antigen unknown. Assay used: immunoSEQ multiplex PCR; TCRdb lists only in-frame clones, some missing. The repertoire holds approximately 2,000,000 clones, with approximately 90% as singletons. This specimen belongs to a study of shared clonotypes between healthy human individuals. Whole-study results and caveats: Shared clonotypes: approximately 5% naive CD4, about 4% naive CD8, about 2.5% memory CD4, approximately 0.41% memory CD8.

The CDR3 is made up of 14 amino acids. The V and J ends lost 5 bases and 3 bases, in that order; junction bases with no gene match: 4. Germline V lookup: CDR1 MNHEY, CDR2 SVGAGI. The source is a man aged 18 to 29 in good health. Some clones in this sample may be carry-over from other donors' samples. Material for sequencing was naive CD4+ T cells from PBMCs. Subset of the sample: CD45RA+ positively selected. V and J are TRBV6-5 and TRBJ2-7; TRBD1 aligns across 10 bases. The CDR3 DNA sequence: TGTGCCAGCAGTCGACAGGGGGCCGACTACGAGCAGTACTTC. Translated: CASSRQGADYEQYF.